Following are 9 T cell receptor beta chains from one sample sequenced in a study of blood T cell repertoires in COVID-19. Assay used: immunoSEQ multiplex PCR; TCRdb lists only in-frame clones, some missing. The table shows under 200,000 clones, with around 87% occurring only once. The sequenced sample was peripheral blood. The receptors were sampled from a man aged 35 to 55 with active or convalescent COVID-19.

On this clone: One junction end disagrees with the germline gene, perhaps due to a read error. This chain uses TRBV28 with TRBJ1-1; 8 nucleotides match TRBD1. Germline CDR1 and CDR2: MDHEN and SYDVKM. This CDR3 has 15 residues. CDR3 bases: TGTGCCACCAGTCCCTCGGGCAGGGGGCAAACTGAAGCTTTCTTT. This gives the protein CATSPSGRGQTEAFF. The entire variable domain, with the rest obtained from reference TRBV28 and TRBJ1-1, is as follows: DVKVTQSSRYLVKRTGEKVFLECVQDMDHENMFWYRQDPGLGLRLIYFSYDVKMKEKGDIPEGYSVSREKKERFSLILESASTNQTSMYLCATSPSGRGQTEAFFGQGTRLTVV.

This chain links TRBV19 with TRBJ1-2, with 8 bases matching TRBD1. Germline CDR1 is LNHDA and CDR2 is SQIVND (reference sequence). Trimming took 5 bases from V and 5 from J; bases not matched to a gene: 7. The CDR3 consists of 14 residues. CDR3 nucleotides: TGTGCCAGTAGTCCTAAAGGACAGGGATATGGCTACACCTTC. As protein: CASSPKGQGYGYTF.

V and J are TRBV11-2 and TRBJ1-6; D not certain. CDR1 and CDR2 (germline): SGHAT, FQNNGV. The V gene lost 0 bases and the J gene lost 6 bases, with 9 bases spanning the gap. The length of the CDR3 is 15 residues. Written as DNA, the CDR3 is TGTGCCAGCAGCTTAGATGAGGCGATTAATTCACCCCTCCACTTT. Translation gives CASSLDEAINSPLHF.

This chain links TRBV4-1 with TRBJ2-2; D gene unclear. The CDR3 runs 17 residues. The V gene lost 0 bases and the J gene lost 0 bases, with 11 bases spanning the gap. The germline CDR1 and CDR2 sequences are MGHRA and YSYEKL. CDR3 coding DNA: TGCGCCAGCAGCCAAGATCCAGGAACCGCGAACACCGGGGAGCTGTTTTTT. Translated: CASSQDPGTANTGELFF.

This rearrangement joins TRBV27 to TRBJ1-6; no firm D call. Germline assignment: CDR1 MNHEY and CDR2 SMNVEV (reference sequence). CDR3 size: 18 residues. V dropped 5 bases and J dropped 7 bases, with 24 bases sitting between them. The CDR3 sequence: CASSPKVRQLYPNSPLHF. The CDR3 DNA reads TGTGCCAGCAGTCCTAAGGTCAGGCAGCTTTACCCAAATTCACCCCTCCACTTT.

The CDR3 DNA is TGTGCCAGCAGCTTACCGGGTGACTATGGCTACACCTTC. This translates into CASSLPGDYGYTF. The chain uses TRBV7-9 and TRBJ1-2; D remains unclear. This CDR3 contains 13 residues. Germline loops: CDR1 SEHNR, CDR2 FQNEAQ (reference sequence). Trimming stripped 2 bases from V and 3 bases from J, with 7 bases between.

The gene calls are TRBV6-5 and TRBJ1-4; 7 bases fit TRBD1. The J segment lost 4 bases and the V segment lost 0 bases, leaving 5 bases of the junction unmatched. Germline-derived CDR1 and CDR2 are MNHEY and SVGAGI. This CDR3 comprises 16 residues. This CDR3 is CASSYSPGQFNEKLFF. The DNA of the CDR3 is TGTGCCAGCAGTTACTCCCCGGGACAGTTTAATGAAAAACTGTTTTTT.

This sequence joins TRBV6-5 and TRBJ1-2; no clear D gene. The CDR3 is made up of 12 amino acids. V was cut by 2 bases and J by 8 bases, with 9 bases left in between. The germline gives CDR1 MNHEY, CDR2 SVGAGI. The CDR3 DNA reads as TGTGCCAGCAGTTACCGCCGTGGCGGCTACACCTTC. Amino acids: CASSYRRGGYTF.

The V call is TRBV5-1, the J call TRBJ2-5; TRBD1 might be the D (6 bases). V lost 5 bases and J 2 bases, leaving 10 bases between the germline ends. Germline CDR1 is SGHRS and CDR2 is YFSETQ. The CDR3 has 13 amino acids. CDR3 sequence reads: CASRQGSQETQYF. The CDR3 DNA follows: TGCGCCAGCAGACAGGGATCACAAGAGACCCAGTACTTC.